The rows below give T cell receptor beta chains drawn from one sample of a study of CD8 T cells in ankylosing spondylitis. One entry per CDR3 protein, called by TCRdb with MiXCR from the 5' RACE reads. The sample consists of 750,000 to 850,000 distinct CDR3 sequences, over 9.5% of them appearing once. The sample comprised blood, either unsorted or a sorted T cell fraction (not recorded which). Receptors originate from a male donor with ankylosing spondylitis. Each CDR3 is given without its conserved first and last residue. A D gene is named only where the DNA matches it firmly.

V gene,CDR3 length,D gene,J gene,CDR3 protein
TRBV12-3/TRBV12-4,14,TRBD2,TRBJ2-2,ASIRGGARGTGELF
TRBV4-3,14,.,TRBJ2-2,ASSQEEHPSTGELF
TRBV7-9,11,.,TRBJ2-7,TSSSGRGYEQY
TRBV7-2,13,.,TRBJ1-3,ASSSHRESGNTIY
TRBV20-1,15,TRBD1,TRBJ2-7,SATIGDRNFREGEQY
TRBV7-2,11,.,TRBJ2-3,ASSYRATDTQY
TRBV6-1,11,.,TRBJ1-2,ASSPTPSYGYT
TRBV6-2/TRBV6-3,10,.,TRBJ2-5,ASSPLGGTQY
TRBV5-1,15,TRBD2,TRBJ2-3,ASSFEKGAGITDTQY
TRBV7-9,11,.,TRBJ1-6,ASSTDGHSPLH
TRBV15,17,TRBD2,TRBJ2-1,ATSREPIRREGSYNEQF
TRBV28,10,.,TRBJ1-5,ASSSRQQPQH
TRBV5-6,12,TRBD2,TRBJ2-7,ASSRGLAIHEQY
TRBV6-2/TRBV6-3,10,.,TRBJ1-2,ASSYSSGEAF
TRBV7-2,13,.,TRBJ1-5,ASSLQKGSNQPQH
TRBV6-5,10,.,TRBJ2-2,ASRYWTGELF
TRBV20-1,12,.,TRBJ1-1,SARHPGGWTEAF
TRBV24-1,14,.,TRBJ2-1,ATSEPSPSSYNEQF
TRBV7-2,13,TRBD1,TRBJ1-4,ASSLVGTVSEKLF
TRBV5-1,12,TRBD1,TRBJ2-2,ASSPGQETGELF
TRBV7-2,13,.,TRBJ1-5,ASSTEWGPPRPQH
TRBV2,15,.,TRBJ1-1,ASSETSSDTMNTEAF
TRBV28,14,TRBD2,TRBJ2-3,ASTTGLAGRGDTQY
TRBV6-2/TRBV6-3,10,.,TRBJ2-1,ASAWQQGEQF
TRBV27,9,.,TRBJ1-6,AILGDSPLH
TRBV6-2/TRBV6-3,14,.,TRBJ1-1,ASSYTILGRFTEAF